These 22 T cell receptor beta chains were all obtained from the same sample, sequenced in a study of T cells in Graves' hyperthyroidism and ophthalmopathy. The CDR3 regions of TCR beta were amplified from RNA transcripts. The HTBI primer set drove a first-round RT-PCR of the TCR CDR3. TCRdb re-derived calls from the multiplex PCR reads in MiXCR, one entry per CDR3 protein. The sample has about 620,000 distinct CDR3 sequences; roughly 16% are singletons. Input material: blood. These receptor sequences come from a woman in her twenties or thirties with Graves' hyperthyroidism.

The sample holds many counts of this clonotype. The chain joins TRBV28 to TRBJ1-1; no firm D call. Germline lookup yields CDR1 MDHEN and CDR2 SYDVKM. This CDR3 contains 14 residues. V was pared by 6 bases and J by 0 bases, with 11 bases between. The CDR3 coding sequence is TGTGCCAGCAGCCCACTTACCTTGAACACTGAAGCTTTCTTT. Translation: CASSPLTLNTEAFF.

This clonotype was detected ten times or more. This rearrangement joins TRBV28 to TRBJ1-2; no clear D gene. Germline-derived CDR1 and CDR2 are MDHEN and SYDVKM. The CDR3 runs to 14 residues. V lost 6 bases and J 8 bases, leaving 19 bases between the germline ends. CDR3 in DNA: TGTGCCAGCAGCCATGACATCGGGGTCGAGGGCTACACCTTC. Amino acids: CASSHDIGVEGYTF.

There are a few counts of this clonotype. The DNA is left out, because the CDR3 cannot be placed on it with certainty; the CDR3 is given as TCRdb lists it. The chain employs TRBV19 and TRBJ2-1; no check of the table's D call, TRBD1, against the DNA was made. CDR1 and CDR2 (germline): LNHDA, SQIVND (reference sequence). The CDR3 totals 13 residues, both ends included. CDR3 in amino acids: CASSTSGGGEQFF.

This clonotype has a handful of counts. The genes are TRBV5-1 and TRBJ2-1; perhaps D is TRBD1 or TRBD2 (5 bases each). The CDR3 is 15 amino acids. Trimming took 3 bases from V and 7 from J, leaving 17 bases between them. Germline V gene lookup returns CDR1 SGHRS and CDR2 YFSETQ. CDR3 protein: CASSYRSGPTNEQFF. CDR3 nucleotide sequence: TGCGCCAGCAGCTATCGGTCGGGGCCTACAAATGAGCAGTTCTTC.

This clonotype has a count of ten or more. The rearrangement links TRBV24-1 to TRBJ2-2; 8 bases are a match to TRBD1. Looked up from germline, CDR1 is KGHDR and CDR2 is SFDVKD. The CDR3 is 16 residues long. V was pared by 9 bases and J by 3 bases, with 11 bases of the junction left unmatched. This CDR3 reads CATGDPATGDTGELFF. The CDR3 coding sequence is TGTGCCACCGGGGACCCCGCGACAGGGGACACCGGGGAGCTGTTTTTT.

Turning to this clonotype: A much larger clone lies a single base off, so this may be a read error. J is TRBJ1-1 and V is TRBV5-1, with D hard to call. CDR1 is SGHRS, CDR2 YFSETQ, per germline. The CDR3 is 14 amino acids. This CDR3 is CASSLYIKNTQAFF. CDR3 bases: TGCGCCAGCAGCTTATACATCAAAAACACTCAAGCTTTCTTT.

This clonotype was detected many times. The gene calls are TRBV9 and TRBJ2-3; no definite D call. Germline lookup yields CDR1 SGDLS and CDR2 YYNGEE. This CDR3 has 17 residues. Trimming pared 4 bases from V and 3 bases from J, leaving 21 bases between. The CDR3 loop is CASSQGRRSRVTDTQYF. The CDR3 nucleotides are TGTGCCAGCAGCCAAGGGCGGCGGAGCCGCGTTACAGATACGCAGTATTTT.

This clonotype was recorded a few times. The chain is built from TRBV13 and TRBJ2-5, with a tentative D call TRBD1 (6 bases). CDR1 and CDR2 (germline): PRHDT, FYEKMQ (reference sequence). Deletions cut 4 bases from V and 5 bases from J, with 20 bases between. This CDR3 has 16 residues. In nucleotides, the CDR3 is TGTGCCAGCAGCTACCAGGCAGGGACAAAGAGGGAGACCCAGTACTTC. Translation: CASSYQAGTKRETQYF.

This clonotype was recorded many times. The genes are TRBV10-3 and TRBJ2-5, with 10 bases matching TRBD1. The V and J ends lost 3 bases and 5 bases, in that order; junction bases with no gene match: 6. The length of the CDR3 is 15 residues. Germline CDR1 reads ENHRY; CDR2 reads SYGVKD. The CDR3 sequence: CAISEGQGEVETQYF. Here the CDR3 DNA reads TGTGCCATCAGTGAAGGACAGGGGGAGGTTGAGACCCAGTACTTC.

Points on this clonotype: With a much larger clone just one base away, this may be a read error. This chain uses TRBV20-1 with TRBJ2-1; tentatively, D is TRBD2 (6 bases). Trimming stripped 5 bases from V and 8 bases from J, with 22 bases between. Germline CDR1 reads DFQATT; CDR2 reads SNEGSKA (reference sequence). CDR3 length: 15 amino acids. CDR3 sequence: CSALDRTGGIDEQFF. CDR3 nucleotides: TGCAGTGCTCTCGATAGGACTGGCGGGATCGATGAGCAGTTCTTC.

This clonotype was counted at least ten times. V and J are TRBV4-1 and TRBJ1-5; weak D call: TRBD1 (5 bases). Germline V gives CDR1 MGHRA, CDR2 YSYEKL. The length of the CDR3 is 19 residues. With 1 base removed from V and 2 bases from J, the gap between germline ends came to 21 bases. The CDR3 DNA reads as TGCGCCAGCAGCCAAGGAAGGATCCTCGGGACCCTTGGCAATCAGCCCCAGCATTTT. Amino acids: CASSQGRILGTLGNQPQHF.

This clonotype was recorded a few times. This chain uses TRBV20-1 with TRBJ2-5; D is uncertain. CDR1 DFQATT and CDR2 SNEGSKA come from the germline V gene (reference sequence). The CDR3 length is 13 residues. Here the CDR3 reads CSAPIFGSETQYF. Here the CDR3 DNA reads TGCAGCGCCCCGATCTTCGGTTCGGAGACCCAGTACTTC.

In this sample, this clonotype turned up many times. CDR3 region: CASSENGAGVPDTQYF. CDR3 DNA sequence: TGTGCCAGCAGTGAAAATGGAGCGGGAGTCCCAGATACGCAGTATTTT. The chain joins TRBV6-1 to TRBJ2-3, with 8 bases that match TRBD2. The CDR3 length is 16 residues. With V trimmed by 2 bases and J by 4 bases, 8 bases remained unmatched. Germline CDR1 reads MNHNS; CDR2 reads SASEGT.

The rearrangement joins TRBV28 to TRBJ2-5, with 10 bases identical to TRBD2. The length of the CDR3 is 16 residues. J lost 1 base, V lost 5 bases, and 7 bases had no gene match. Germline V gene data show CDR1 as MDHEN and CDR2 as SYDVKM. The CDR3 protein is CASSTRLAGSQETQYF. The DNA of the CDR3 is TGTGCCAGCAGTACACGACTAGCGGGCAGCCAAGAGACCCAGTACTTC.

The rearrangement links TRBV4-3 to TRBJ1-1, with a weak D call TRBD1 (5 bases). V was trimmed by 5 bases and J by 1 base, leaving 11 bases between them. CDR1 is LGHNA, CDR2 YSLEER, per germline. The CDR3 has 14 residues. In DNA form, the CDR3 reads TGCGCCAGCAGCGAATACGGGGCGAACACTGAAGCTTTCTTT. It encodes CASSEYGANTEAFF.

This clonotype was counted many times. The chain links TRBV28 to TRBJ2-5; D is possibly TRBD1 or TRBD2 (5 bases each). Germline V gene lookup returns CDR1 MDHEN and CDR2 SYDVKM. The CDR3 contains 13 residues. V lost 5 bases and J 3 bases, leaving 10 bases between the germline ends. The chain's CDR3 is CASSLTAEETQYF. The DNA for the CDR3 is TGTGCCAGCAGTCTGACAGCGGAAGAGACCCAGTACTTC.

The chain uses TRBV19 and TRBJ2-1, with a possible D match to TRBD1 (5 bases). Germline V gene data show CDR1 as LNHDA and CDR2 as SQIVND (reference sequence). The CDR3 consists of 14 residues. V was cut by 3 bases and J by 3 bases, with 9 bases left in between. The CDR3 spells CASSISRDYNEQFF. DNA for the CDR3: TGTGCCAGTAGTATTAGCAGGGACTACAATGAGCAGTTCTTC.

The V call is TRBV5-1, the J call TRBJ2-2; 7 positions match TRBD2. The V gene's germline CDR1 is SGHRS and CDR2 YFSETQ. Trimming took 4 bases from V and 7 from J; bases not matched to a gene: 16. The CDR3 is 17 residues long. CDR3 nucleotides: TGCGCCAGCAGCCAACGACGTACTAGCGACAGAGGCGGGGAGCTGTTTTTT. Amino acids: CASSQRRTSDRGGELFF.

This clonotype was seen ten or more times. CDR3 DNA: TGTGCCAGCAGTGTACTAGCGGGAGAGACCCAGTACTTC. Translating gives CASSVLAGETQYF. The V and J genes are TRBV2 and TRBJ2-5; 9 nucleotides align to TRBD2. The germline gives CDR1 SNHLY, CDR2 FYNNEI. The J segment lost 4 bases and the V segment lost 4 bases, leaving 1 base of the junction unmatched. This CDR3 has 13 amino acids.

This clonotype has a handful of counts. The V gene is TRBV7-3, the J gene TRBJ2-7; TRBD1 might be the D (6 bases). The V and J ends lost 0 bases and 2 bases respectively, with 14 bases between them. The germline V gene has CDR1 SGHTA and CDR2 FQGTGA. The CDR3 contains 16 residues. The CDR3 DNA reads TGTGCCAGCAGCTTAACGAGGCAGGGGCGAGCCTACGAGCAGTACTTC. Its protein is CASSLTRQGRAYEQYF.

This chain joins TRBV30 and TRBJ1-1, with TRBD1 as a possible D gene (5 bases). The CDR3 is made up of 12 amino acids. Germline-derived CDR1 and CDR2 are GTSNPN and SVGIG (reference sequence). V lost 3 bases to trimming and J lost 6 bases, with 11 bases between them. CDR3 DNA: TGTGCCTGGAGGTGGGGGAAGTCTGAAGCTTTCTTT. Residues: CAWRWGKSEAFF. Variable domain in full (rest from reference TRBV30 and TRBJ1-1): SQTIHQWPATLVQPVGSPLSLECTVEGTSNPNLYWYRQAAGRGLQLLFYSVGIGQISSEVPQNLSASRPQDRQFILSSKKLLLSDSGFYLCAWRWGKSEAFFGQGTRLTVV.

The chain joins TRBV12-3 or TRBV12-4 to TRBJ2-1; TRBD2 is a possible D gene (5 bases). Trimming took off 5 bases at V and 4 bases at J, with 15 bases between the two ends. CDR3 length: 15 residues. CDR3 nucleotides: TGTGCCAGCAGTCCCCGACTAACGGGGTACAATGAGCAGTTCTTC. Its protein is CASSPRLTGYNEQFF.